This T cell receptor (beta chain) was retrieved from a study of OX40 agonist ivuxolimab in advanced cancers. Study-wide context: Ivuxolimab, which targeted the costimulatory receptor OX40 (CD134), was an agonistic, fully human IgG2 monoclonal antibody. Intravenous ivuxolimab was administered to patients every 2 weeks at six dose levels: 0.01, 0.1, 0.3, 1.5, 3 and 10 mg/kg. Of the approximately 50 dose-escalation patients, hepatocellular carcinoma was present in approximately 20, melanoma in approximately 15, renal cell carcinoma in 9 and head and neck cancer in 9. In the dose-escalation cohort, more than 75% of patients were male, and the mean age was roughly 60 years, with a range of about 20 to 79. Prior anti-PD-1, anti-PD-L1 or anti-CTLA-4 therapy was permitted, and approximately 40% of dose-escalation patients had received checkpoint inhibitors. Partial responses occurred in three dose-escalation patients: two with cutaneous melanoma and one with hepatocellular carcinoma. The purpose of peripheral TCRbeta sequencing was to test whether ivuxolimab changed TCR sequence diversity and led to clonal T-cell expansion. The monotherapy dose-escalation portion (N of about 50 patients) of the phase I ivuxolimab trial is reported in the paper.

As concerns this clone: The specificity of this receptor is unknown. Per-base quality was not reported, and no clone a single base away is much larger than it.

The germline V gene sets CDR1 to MNHEY and CDR2 to SVGAGI. Relative to germline, V is 4 bases shorter and J is 4 bases shorter, with 14 bases between their ends. There are 15 amino acids in the CDR3, from cysteine to phenylalanine inclusive. Only CDR3 DNA remains: 45 bases, in frame from the first base. Patients with a history of autoimmune disease or receiving systemic immunosuppression were excluded from the trial. Peripheral blood for TCR sequencing was collected from all dose cohorts at baseline, on cycle 4 day 1, and on cycle 7 day 1. Samples were obtained from an open-label, multicenter, first-in-human phase I dose-escalation trial of ivuxolimab. The trial enrolled adults with locally advanced or metastatic head and neck squamous cell, hepatocellular, melanoma or renal cell carcinoma. Before TCR sequencing, CD4+ and CD8+ T cells were separately sorted from peripheral blood. Points the paper makes about the study in general: In the 0.1-3.0 mg/kg groups, partial responders had among the lowest normalized peripheral clonal expansion, particularly in CD8+ T cells. Low levels of normalized T-cell clonal expansion were also seen in some patients who did not respond. Antigen specificity was not determined for the clonally expanded peripheral T cells. At doses of 0.1 to 3.0 mg/kg, clonal expansion of both CD4+ and CD8+ T cells in blood was seen between baseline and week 6. After ivuxolimab, more expanded clones were found on average in CD8+ T cells than in CD4+ T cells.

Genomic DNA was extracted from sorted cells for sequencing of the TCRbeta CDR3 region. TCRbeta CDR3 regions were sequenced using the immunoSEQ Assay. TCRdb retrieved this table from immuneACCESS and kept in-frame rearrangements only. Not all clones are present; in checked studies, unresolved V genes account for under half, and no reason is known for the remainder. Counted in this sample were around 100,000 clones; about nine tenths of them appeared once. Around 0.16% of the sample lies in the top ten. The sequence derives from an adult with an advanced solid tumor such as melanoma, head and neck, liver or kidney cancer. The sequence joins TRBV6-5 to TRBJ1-5, and perhaps TRBD1 as D gene, on 5 matching bases. The sample was CD4+ or CD8+ T cells sorted from blood, taken in a trial of the OX40 agonist ivuxolimab. CDR3 reads: CASSSLGQPNQPQHF. In nucleotides, the sequence is TGTGCCAGCAGTTCCCTGGGGCAGCCTAATCAGCCCCAGCATTTT.